The 18 T cell receptor beta chains in this list originate from one sample, sequenced in a study of T cell repertoires in cytomegalovirus infection. MiXCR, applied by TCRdb to the reads, yields one record per CDR3 protein. The sample has 250,000 to 300,000 distinct CDR3 sequences; about 25% are singletons. The source material was PBMCs. These receptors all come from a human donor in good health (CMV status not recorded). Some clones in this sample may be carry-over from other donors' samples.

This clonotype was counted between two and nine times. The chain combines TRBV7-2 with TRBJ1-5; 11 nucleotides match TRBD1. This CDR3 has 16 amino acids. Germline V CDR1 and CDR2: SGHTA, FQGNSA. After removal of 1 base from V and 5 bases from J, the junction contained 4 bases not matched to a gene. The CDR3 region has the DNA TGTGCCAGCAGCTTAGGGACAGGGGGCCTCCATCAGCCCCAGCATTTT. Translating gives CASSLGTGGLHQPQHF. Supplemented by reference TRBV7-2 and TRBJ1-5, the full variable domain reads GAGVSQSPSNKVTEKGKDVELRCDPISGHTALYWYRQSLGQGLEFLIYFQGNSAPDKSGLPSDRFSAERTGGSVSTLTIQRTQQEDSAVYLCASSLGTGGLHQPQHFGDGTRLSIL.

The V and J genes are TRBV20-1 and TRBJ2-1; D call uncertain. V lost 4 bases and J lost 7, with 14 bases in between. Germline CDR1 DFQATT, CDR2 SNEGSKA (reference sequence). The CDR3 covers 13 residues. The DNA for the CDR3 is TGCAGTGCTACCCGAGAGGTCCAGAATGAGCAGTTCTTC. Protein sequence: CSATREVQNEQFF.

The chain couples TRBV24-1 to TRBJ2-5; a weak D match, TRBD2 (5 bases). This CDR3 has 15 amino acids. Germline V gene sequence: CDR1 KGHDR, CDR2 SFDVKD. V was shortened by 2 bases and J by 4 bases, with 13 bases between the two germline ends. This CDR3 reads CATSDSRSGVETQYF. Written as DNA, the CDR3 is TGTGCCACCAGTGATTCACGATCCGGGGTAGAGACCCAGTACTTC.

The V call is TRBV6-4, the J call TRBJ2-1; D not certain. This CDR3 has 13 residues. The germline gives CDR1 MRHNA, CDR2 SNTAGT. With 2 bases removed from V and 2 bases from J, the gap between germline ends came to 4 bases. The CDR3 region has the DNA TGTGCCAGCAGTGACCCGCCCTACAATGAGCAGTTCTTC. This translates into CASSDPPYNEQFF.

This clonotype was recorded many times. The rearrangement links TRBV7-2 to TRBJ2-1, with 11 bases identical to TRBD1. V dropped 5 bases and J dropped 2; count of bases not matched to a gene: 5. From germline, CDR1 is SGHTA and CDR2 FQGNSA. This CDR3 is built from 16 residues. The CDR3: CASSPPGQGAYNEQFF. The CDR3, as DNA: TGTGCCAGCAGCCCCCCGGGACAGGGGGCCTACAATGAGCAGTTCTTC.

The V call is TRBV5-1, the J call TRBJ2-3; maybe TRBD1 (6 bases). Germline loops: CDR1 SGHRS, CDR2 YFSETQ. CDR3 length: 15 residues. Trimming left V 7 bases short and J 0 bases short, with 15 bases between. Here the CDR3 reads CASCSGTHSTDTQYF. The CDR3 nucleotides read TGCGCCAGCTGCTCCGGGACACATAGCACAGATACGCAGTATTTT. The full variable domain, its missing parts supplied by reference TRBV5-1 and TRBJ2-3, is KAGVTQTPRYLIKTRGQQVTLSCSPISGHRSVSWYQQTPGQGLQFLFEYFSETQRNKGNFPGRFSGRQFSNSRSEMNVSTLELGDSALYLCASCSGTHSTDTQYFGPGTRLTVL.

The chain employs TRBV28 and TRBJ1-5, with 7 bases fitting TRBD1. The CDR3 consists of 15 residues. V was clipped by 7 bases and J by 5 bases; unmatched bases: 11. Germline CDR1 is MDHEN and CDR2 is SYDVKM. The CDR3 spells CASTSRQGYDQPQHF. For the CDR3, the DNA is TGTGCCAGCACATCAAGACAGGGTTATGATCAGCCCCAGCATTTT.

This clonotype has ten or more counts. This chain joins TRBV7-2 and TRBJ2-1, with D maybe TRBD2 (6 bases). CDR1 and CDR2 (germline): SGHTA, FQGNSA. The CDR3 totals 16 residues. Trimming removed 2 bases from V and 2 bases from J, with 13 bases in between. The CDR3 loop is CASSLRAGSPYNEQFF. DNA of the CDR3: TGTGCCAGCAGCTTACGAGCGGGTTCCCCCTACAATGAGCAGTTCTTC.

The genes are TRBV10-3 and TRBJ2-7; TRBD2 matches at 7 bases. This CDR3 has 17 amino acids. Germline CDR1 is ENHRY and CDR2 is SYGVKD. V shed 0 bases and J 6 bases; nucleotides not matched to a gene: 14. CDR3 loop: CAISESARGSGKGEQYF. In DNA, the CDR3 is TGTGCCATCAGTGAGTCAGCCCGAGGGAGCGGGAAGGGCGAGCAGTACTTC.

This clonotype showed up just once. This chain joins TRBV19 and TRBJ2-2, with 7 bases lining up with TRBD2. The germline CDR1 and CDR2 sequences are LNHDA and SQIVND (reference sequence). The CDR3 sequence is 16 residues long. V lost 5 bases, J lost 7 bases, and 13 bases stayed unmatched. CDR3 sequence reads: CASSPGAGPLDGELFF. CDR3 nucleotides: TGTGCCAGTAGTCCGGGAGCGGGGCCCCTCGACGGGGAGCTGTTTTTT.

The chain employs TRBV7-9 and TRBJ2-3; TRBD2 matches 8 bases. This CDR3 spans 15 amino acids. The V gene's germline CDR1 is SEHNR and CDR2 FQNEAQ (reference sequence). V was clipped by 3 bases and J by 0 bases; unmatched bases: 2. Here the CDR3 reads CASSFSGKSTDTQYF. CDR3 nucleotide sequence: TGTGCCAGCAGCTTTAGCGGGAAGAGCACAGATACGCAGTATTTT.

Only a few counts were recorded for this clonotype. The chain carries TRBV2 and TRBJ2-5, with D possibly being TRBD1 (5 bases). The length of the CDR3 is 13 residues. Trimming left V 4 bases short and J 1 base short, with 7 bases between. CDR1 and CDR2 from the germline V gene are SNHLY and FYNNEI. Here the CDR3 DNA reads TGTGCCAGCAGTGGACAGTCCCAAGAGACCCAGTACTTC. This sequence encodes CASSGQSQETQYF.

This clonotype has ten or more counts. The chain has TRBV7-8 and TRBJ2-1; 9 bases match TRBD2. The germline V gene has CDR1 SGHVS and CDR2 FQNEAQ. The CDR3 consists of 15 residues. V shed 5 bases, J shed 8 bases, and the junction held 10 bases outside the gene matches. Here the CDR3 reads CASSPGVAGAHEQFF. The CDR3 nucleotides are TGTGCCAGCAGCCCCGGGGTAGCGGGAGCCCATGAGCAGTTCTTC.

The table lists this clonotype with many counts. The chain uses TRBV7-8 and TRBJ2-7; 7 bases are shared with TRBD1. V lost 5 bases to trimming and J lost 2 bases; unmatched junction nucleotides: 12. Per germline, CDR1 SGHVS and CDR2 FQNEAQ. There are 16 residues in the CDR3. The CDR3 reads CASSTKRDRYTYEQYF. As DNA, the CDR3 is TGTGCCAGCAGCACAAAGAGGGACAGATACACCTACGAGCAGTACTTC.

This clonotype was detected a few times. The genes are TRBV5-4 and TRBJ2-7; TRBD2 matches 14 bases. This CDR3 spans 17 amino acids. CDR1 and CDR2 from the germline V gene are SGHNT and YYREEE (reference sequence). Losses at the gene ends were 4 bases for V and 0 bases for J; bases not matched to a gene: 6. The CDR3 protein is CASSPGGLAGASYEQYF. The CDR3 bases are TGTGCCAGCAGCCCTGGGGGACTAGCGGGGGCCTCCTACGAGCAGTACTTC.

The V gene is TRBV7-9, the J gene TRBJ2-3; TRBD2 agrees at 7 bases. In germline, CDR1 is SEHNR, CDR2 FQNEAQ (reference sequence). V was pared by 7 bases and J by 1 base, with 11 bases of the junction left unmatched. This CDR3 has 16 residues. In DNA form, the CDR3 reads TGTGCCAGCACCCGAAATCTGGGGGGGGGCACAGATACGCAGTATTTT. It yields the protein CASTRNLGGGTDTQYF.

This clonotype was seen ten or more times. This chain links TRBV7-2 with TRBJ1-6; TRBD1 matches at 9 bases. The germline gives CDR1 SGHTA, CDR2 FQGNSA. The CDR3 is made up of 15 amino acids. Trimming at V came to 3 bases and at J to 10 bases, leaving 7 bases not matched to a gene. CDR3 loop: CASSFRGQGVSPLHF. DNA of the CDR3: TGTGCCAGCAGCTTTAGGGGACAGGGTGTCTCACCCCTCCACTTT.

V is TRBV20-1 and J is TRBJ2-1; tentatively, D is TRBD2 (6 bases). The CDR3 contains 16 residues. The germline V gene encodes CDR1 DFQATT and CDR2 SNEGSKA (reference sequence). V was cut by 0 bases and J by 5 bases, with 17 bases left in between. The CDR3 spells CSARDPRSGQNNEQFF. In DNA form, the CDR3 reads TGCAGTGCTAGAGATCCGCGAAGCGGGCAAAACAATGAGCAGTTCTTC.